These 2 T cell receptor beta chains share one sample of origin, sequenced in a study of cytotoxic CD8 clonotypes in ibrutinib-treated CLL. The assay was immunoSEQ multiplex PCR, and TCRdb's table has in-frame clones only and misses some. The data hold about 86,000 clones, with 86% observed a single time. Sequencing was performed on PBMCs, taken before ibrutinib treatment. The source is a human donor with chronic lymphocytic leukemia.

V and J are TRBV7-2 and TRBJ2-3; 8 bases line up with TRBD1. Looked up from germline, CDR1 is SGHTA and CDR2 is FQGNSA. Unmatched junction bases numbered 5, after V lost 5 bases and J lost 4 bases. The CDR3 is made up of 14 amino acids. CDR3 nucleotide sequence: TGTGCCAGCAGCCCTGGACAGGGCCCAGATACGCAGTATTTT. Translating gives CASSPGQGPDTQYF.

CDR3: CASGAPGWANQPQHF. Written as DNA, the CDR3 is TGTGCCAGCGGAGCCCCCGGGTGGGCAAATCAGCCCCAGCATTTT. J is TRBJ1-5 and V is TRBV2; D unclear. V shed 8 bases and J shed 4 bases, with 18 bases lying between them. Germline CDR1 SNHLY, CDR2 FYNNEI. This CDR3 has 15 amino acids.